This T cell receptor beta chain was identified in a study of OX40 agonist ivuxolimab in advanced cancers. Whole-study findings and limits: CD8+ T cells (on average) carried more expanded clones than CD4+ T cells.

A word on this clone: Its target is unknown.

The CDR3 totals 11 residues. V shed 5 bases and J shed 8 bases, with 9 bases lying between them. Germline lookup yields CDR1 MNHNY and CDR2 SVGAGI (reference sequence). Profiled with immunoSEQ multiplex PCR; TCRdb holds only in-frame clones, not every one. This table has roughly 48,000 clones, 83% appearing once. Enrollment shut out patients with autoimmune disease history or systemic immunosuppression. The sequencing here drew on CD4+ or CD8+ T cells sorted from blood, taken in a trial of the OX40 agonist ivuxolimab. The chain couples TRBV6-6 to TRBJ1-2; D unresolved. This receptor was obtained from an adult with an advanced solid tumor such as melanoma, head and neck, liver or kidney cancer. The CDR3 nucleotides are TGTGCCAGCAGTGCCTTCGGGGGCTACACCTTC. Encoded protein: CASSAFGGYTF.